A selection of T cell receptor beta chains follows, all from one sample in a study of blood T cells in healthy people across ages. TCRdb re-called the 5' RACE reads through MiXCR, storing one row per CDR3 protein. The sample holds 1.2 million to 1.5 million distinct CDR3 sequences; roughly 60% are singletons and the top ten take roughly 7%. Material: blood. These receptors were collected from a man in his late teens or twenties in good health. Each CDR3 is given with its conserved first and last residue. A D gene is named only where the DNA matches it firmly. Clone size is not always given. Where it is, it says once, few, many or a class for expanded clones.

TRBJ2-3,13,few,TRBV11-2,TRBD2,CASTLAGEDTQYF,TGTGCCAGCACCCTAGCGGGGGAAGATACGCAGTATTTT
TRBJ2-1,17,few,TRBV10-3,TRBD2,CAISENSGRAPYNEQFF,TGTGCCATCAGTGAAAATAGCGGGAGGGCCCCTTACAATGAGCAGTTCTTC
TRBJ1-2,12,-,TRBV30,-,CAWSVRVNGYTF,TGTGCCTGGAGTGTACGGGTGAATGGCTACACCTTC
TRBJ2-1,16,few,TRBV29-1,-,CSVEPLDKSSYNEQFF,TGCAGCGTTGAACCCTTGGACAAAAGCTCCTACAATGAGCAGTTCTTC
TRBJ2-1,12,-,TRBV20-1,-,CSARQSYNEQFF,TGCAGTGCTAGACAATCATACAATGAGCAGTTCTTC
TRBJ2-2,23,-,TRBV11-2,TRBD2,CASSSLLRDPWVSGKLRTGELFF,TGTGCCAGCAGCTCTTTACTCAGGGACCCTTGGGTTAGCGGGAAATTGCGCACCGGGGAGCTGTTTTTT
TRBJ2-1,16,-,TRBV25-1,TRBD2,CASSESQRGVRDEQFF,TGTGCCAGCAGTGAATCCCAGCGGGGGGTCAGGGATGAGCAGTTCTTC
TRBJ2-3,17,-,TRBV2,TRBD2,CASSDGTSGLTADTQYF,TGTGCCAGCAGTGACGGGACTAGCGGCCTGACGGCAGATACGCAGTATTTT
TRBJ1-1,15,-,TRBV10-3,-,CAISEQGRGNTEAFF,TGTGCCATCAGTGAGCAGGGGCGGGGGAACACTGAAGCTTTCTTT
TRBJ1-2,16,few,TRBV12-3/TRBV12-4,TRBD1,CASREAYRGRNYGYTF,TGTGCCAGCAGAGAAGCCTACAGGGGACGAAACTATGGCTACACCTTC
TRBJ2-3,15,-,TRBV9,-,CASTPFASSTDTQYF,TGTGCCAGCACCCCCTTTGCGTCTAGCACAGATACGCAGTATTTT
TRBJ2-1,15,-,TRBV6-6,-,CASSYGDTNYNEQFF,TGTGCCAGCAGTTACGGCGATACCAACTACAATGAGCAGTTCTTC
TRBJ2-3,14,few,TRBV20-1,TRBD2,CSASGGVISDTQYF,TGCAGTGCTAGTGGGGGGGTAATCTCAGATACGCAGTATTTT
TRBJ1-2,16,-,TRBV14,TRBD1,CASSPGTGALYYGYTF,TGTGCCAGCAGCCCCGGGACAGGGGCCCTCTACTATGGCTACACCTTC
TRBJ2-3,15,-,TRBV7-2,TRBD1,CASSLTGVRTDTQYF,TGTGCCAGCAGCCTCACAGGGGTGAGGACAGATACGCAGTATTTT
TRBJ2-3,15,-,TRBV7-9,TRBD2,CASSPGGISTDTQYF,TGTGCCAGCAGCCCCGGGGGGATAAGCACAGATACGCAGTATTTT
TRBJ2-7,12,few,TRBV11-2,-,CASSIKRDEQYF,TGTGCCAGCAGCATAAAGCGGGACGAGCAGTACTTC
TRBJ1-6,16,-,TRBV6-6,-,CASSYSETGNNSPLHF,TGTGCCAGCAGTTACTCTGAGACAGGAAATAATTCACCCCTCCACTTT
TRBJ2-7,18,-,TRBV11-2,TRBD2,CASSPGASGGLFTYEQYF,TGTGCCAGCAGCCCCGGCGCTAGCGGGGGCCTCTTCACCTACGAGCAGTACTTC
TRBJ1-2,18,-,TRBV12-5,-,CASGLVLETRLPAVGYTF,TGTGCTAGTGGTTTGGTACTTGAGACCAGGCTCCCAGCGGTTGGCTACACCTTC
TRBJ2-7,14,few,TRBV12-3/TRBV12-4,TRBD2,CASSTGRASYEQYF,TGTGCCAGCAGTACCGGGAGGGCCTCCTACGAGCAGTACTTC
TRBJ2-1,15,-,TRBV20-1,-,CSATRSGTSYNEQFF,TGCAGTGCTACACGTTCAGGGACTTCCTACAATGAGCAGTTCTTC
TRBJ2-1,12,-,TRBV2,-,CASSGWEYEQFF,TGTGCCAGCAGTGGTTGGGAGTATGAGCAGTTCTTC
TRBJ1-2,16,-,TRBV28,-,CASSSPSDGKRGDYTF,TGTGCCAGCAGTTCCCCGTCGGACGGGAAAAGGGGTGACTACACCTTC
TRBJ1-2,16,-,TRBV12-3/TRBV12-4,-,CASSFEQDNPNYGYTF,TGTGCCAGCAGTTTCGAACAGGACAATCCTAACTATGGCTACACCTTC
TRBJ1-2,15,-,TRBV5-1,-,CASSLIGPQDDGYTF,TGCGCCAGCAGCTTAATCGGGCCTCAAGATGATGGCTACACCTTC
TRBJ2-1,14,-,TRBV5-4,TRBD1,CASSSGQASNEQFF,TGTGCCAGCAGCTCGGGACAGGCTAGCAATGAGCAGTTCTTC
TRBJ1-5,15,-,TRBV7-9,TRBD1,CASSWGQGRDQPQHF,TGTGCCAGCAGCTGGGGACAGGGGCGGGATCAGCCCCAGCATTTT
TRBJ1-1,13,-,TRBV7-6,-,CASSLKGLGEAFF,TGTGCCAGCAGCTTGAAGGGATTAGGTGAAGCTTTCTTT
TRBJ2-7,12,many,TRBV12-3/TRBV12-4,-,CASSLGGGEQYF,TGTGCCAGCAGCTTAGGGGGAGGCGAGCAGTACTTC
TRBJ2-3,15,-,TRBV5-1,-,CASASGDTSTDTQYF,TGCGCCAGCGCTTCCGGTGATACTAGCACAGATACGCAGTATTTT
TRBJ2-3,14,-,TRBV20-1,-,CSARSSGSTDTQYF,TGCAGTGCTAGATCTAGTGGGAGCACAGATACGCAGTATTTT
TRBJ2-5,14,-,TRBV27,-,CASTHNRGAETQYF,TGTGCCAGCACTCATAATCGGGGCGCAGAGACCCAGTACTTC
TRBJ2-3,15,few,TRBV4-3,-,CASSQHRGNTDTQYF,TGCGCCAGCAGCCAACACAGAGGCAACACAGATACGCAGTATTTT
TRBJ2-1,19,-,TRBV27,TRBD2,CASSVLAGGSSSSYNEQFF,TGTGCCAGCAGTGTGCTAGCGGGAGGGTCTAGTAGCTCCTACAATGAGCAGTTCTTC
TRBJ2-3,13,-,TRBV7-6,-,CASSLGWSGTQYF,TGTGCCAGCAGCTTAGGATGGAGTGGTACGCAGTATTTT
TRBJ2-3,12,-,TRBV15,-,CAASELEDTQYF,TGTGCCGCCAGCGAGTTGGAAGATACGCAGTATTTT
TRBJ2-1,15,-,TRBV4-1,-,CASSQDRRSYNEQFF,TGCGCCAGCAGCCAAGATAGGCGCTCCTACAATGAGCAGTTCTTC
TRBJ2-1,15,few,TRBV25-1,TRBD2,CASRQFGREGNEQFF,TGTGCCAGCAGGCAATTCGGGCGGGAGGGTAATGAGCAGTTCTTC
TRBJ2-1,14,-,TRBV4-2,-,CASSQGVRVNEQFF,TGTGCCAGCAGCCAAGGAGTCAGGGTCAATGAGCAGTTCTTC
TRBJ1-1,14,-,TRBV20-1,TRBD1,CSAPWGTGRTEAFF,TGCAGTGCCCCTTGGGGGACAGGGAGGACTGAAGCTTTCTTT
TRBJ2-5,17,-,TRBV4-1,TRBD1,CASSQFGTGISLETQYF,TGCGCCAGCAGCCAATTCGGGACAGGGATTTCTTTGGAGACCCAGTACTTC
TRBJ2-7,17,-,TRBV7-2,TRBD2,CASSLPSGEHLFYEQYF,TGTGCCAGCAGCCTGCCTAGCGGGGAGCACCTTTTCTACGAGCAGTACTTC
TRBJ2-1,16,-,TRBV7-2,TRBD2,CASSPQAGISYNEQFF,TGTGCCAGCAGCCCTCAAGCGGGGATCTCCTACAATGAGCAGTTCTTC
TRBJ1-5,16,-,TRBV20-1,TRBD1,CSARVGRGRKNQPQHF,TGCAGTGCTAGAGTGGGCAGGGGGCGAAAAAATCAGCCCCAGCATTTT
TRBJ2-7,13,few,TRBV12-3/TRBV12-4,-,CASSFGGWHEQYF,TGTGCCAGCAGTTTTGGCGGGTGGCACGAGCAGTACTTC
TRBJ2-1,15,-,TRBV11-3,TRBD1,CASSTGTGLSNEQFF,TGTGCCAGCAGCACCGGGACAGGGCTAAGCAATGAGCAGTTCTTC
TRBJ2-1,14,few,TRBV24-1,-,CATRKNGGNNEQFF,TGTGCCACCCGAAAAAATGGGGGAAACAATGAGCAGTTCTTC
TRBJ1-2,14,-,TRBV9,TRBD1,CASSVEDRAGGYTF,TGTGCCAGCAGCGTAGAGGACAGGGCAGGCGGCTACACCTTC
TRBJ2-5,13,-,TRBV2,-,CASLTSPMETQYF,TGTGCCAGCTTGACTTCTCCAATGGAGACCCAGTACTTC
TRBJ2-1,14,-,TRBV12-3/TRBV12-4,-,CASSFLSGGYEQFF,TGTGCCAGCAGTTTCCTCTCTGGAGGGTATGAGCAGTTCTTC
TRBJ2-5,14,-,TRBV27,-,CASSSSDEKETQYF,-
TRBJ2-3,15,-,TRBV6-6,TRBD1,CAGSYDRDSTDTQYF,TGTGCCGGCAGTTACGACAGGGATAGCACAGATACGCAGTATTTT
TRBJ1-4,14,-,TRBV6-6,-,CASNTGPRSEKLFF,TGTGCCAGCAATACGGGGCCTCGTAGTGAAAAACTGTTTTTT
TRBJ2-7,18,-,TRBV11-2,TRBD1,CASSRLRSPGQGTYEQYF,TGTGCCAGCAGCCGACTCAGATCCCCGGGACAGGGCACCTACGAGCAGTACTTC
TRBJ1-4,11,-,TRBV29-1,-,CSASEGEKLFF,TGCAGCGCTAGTGAAGGTGAAAAACTGTTTTTT